The rows below give T cell receptor beta chains drawn from one sample of a study of cytomegalovirus exposure and HLA in healthy donors. TCRdb's table, derived via immunoSEQ multiplex PCR, lists solely in-frame clones and lacks some. This sample yields about 150,000 clones, of which about three quarters are seen a single time; less than 2% belongs to the top ten. The material sequenced was PBMCs. Every receptor here comes from a woman in her 30s in good health and CMV-seronegative. CDR3s include the opening cysteine and the closing phenylalanine or tryptophan. A D gene is named only where the DNA matches it firmly. Rows give clone size only sometimes, using once, few, many, or a class for an expanded clone.

clone_size,j_call,v_call,d_call,cdr3_aa,cdr3_nt
-,TRBJ1-2,TRBV5-6,-,CASSRGTNYGYTF,TGTGCCAGCAGCAGAGGAACTAACTATGGCTACACCTTC
-,TRBJ1-6,TRBV7-2,TRBD1,CASSTGQGAVKNSPLHF,TGTGCCAGCAGCACGGGACAGGGGGCGGTTAAAAATTCACCCCTCCACTTT
-,TRBJ2-1,TRBV19,-,CASSGRGSTYNEQFF,TGTGCCAGTAGCGGGCGGGGCTCCACCTACAATGAGCAGTTCTTC
-,TRBJ2-1,TRBV27,-,CASSSPSSYNEQFF,TGTGCCAGCAGTTCCCCATCCTCCTACAATGAGCAGTTCTTC
-,TRBJ2-7,TRBV18,-,CASSPPTPNPHEQYF,TGTGCCAGCTCACCCCCTACTCCAAACCCCCACGAGCAGTACTTC
-,TRBJ1-4,TRBV28,-,CASSLVGANEKLFF,TGTGCCAGCAGTTTGGTAGGGGCTAATGAAAAACTGTTTTTT
-,TRBJ1-4,TRBV5-6,-,CASSLNSVNEKLFF,TGTGCCAGCAGCTTGAACAGTGTTAATGAAAAACTGTTTTTT
-,TRBJ1-3,TRBV9,TRBD1,CASSAKGQGLNTIYF,TGTGCCAGCAGCGCCAAAGGACAGGGGCTGAACACCATATATTTT
few,TRBJ2-3,TRBV5-4,TRBD2,CASSLAGGKRGGGGTDTQYF,TGTGCCAGCAGCTTGGCGGGTGGGAAGCGGGGGGGCGGGGGCACAGATACGCAGTATTTT
once,TRBJ1-5,TRBV6-1,-,CASSENGPGYNQPQHF,TGTGCCAGCAGTGAAAACGGGCCAGGGTACAATCAGCCCCAGCATTTT
-,TRBJ2-7,TRBV6-1,TRBD1,CASRGQNYEQYF,TGTGCCAGCAGGGGACAGAACTACGAGCAGTACTTC
-,TRBJ1-6,TRBV4-2,TRBD1,CASSHEQETGTGVSPLHF,TGTGCCAGCAGCCACGAGCAAGAGACCGGGACAGGGGTTTCACCCCTCCACTTT
-,TRBJ1-1,TRBV19,TRBD1,CASTWDREAFF,TGTGCCAGTACTTGGGACAGGGAAGCTTTCTTT
-,TRBJ2-5,TRBV6-5,TRBD1,CASSYSGTGGETQYF,TGTGCCAGCAGTTACTCCGGGACAGGGGGGGAGACCCAGTACTTC
-,TRBJ1-5,TRBV6-1,-,CASMGGQPQHF,TGTGCCAGCATGGGGGGTCAGCCCCAGCATTTT
-,TRBJ1-1,TRBV7-3,TRBD1,CASSPVPGQGGRAFF,TGTGCCAGCAGCCCCGTCCCGGGACAGGGAGGGCGAGCTTTCTTT
few,TRBJ1-6,TRBV18,TRBD1,CASSPQGGQGASNSPLHF,TGTGCCAGCTCACCACAGGGGGGACAGGGGGCCTCTAATTCACCCCTCCACTTT
-,TRBJ1-1,TRBV20-1,-,CSAMRAFF,TGCAGTGCTATGAGAGCTTTCTTT
-,TRBJ1-2,TRBV6-5,-,CATMGGRVEYGYTF,TGTGCCACCATGGGGGGTAGGGTGGAATATGGCTACACCTTC
few,TRBJ2-1,TRBV15,TRBD1,CATSVDREREQFF,TGTGCCACCAGCGTTGACAGGGAGCGGGAGCAGTTCTTC
-,TRBJ2-7,TRBV18,TRBD2,CASSPLGTSGPEQYF,TGTGCCAGCTCACCCTTGGGGACTAGCGGACCCGAGCAGTACTTC
once,TRBJ2-1,TRBV5-4,TRBD2,CASRAGTSGGYNEQFF,TGTGCCAGCAGAGCCGGGACTAGCGGGGGATACAATGAGCAGTTCTTC
few,TRBJ1-1,TRBV27,TRBD1,CASSLGPGGANTEAFF,TGTGCCAGCAGTTTAGGGCCAGGGGGCGCAAACACTGAAGCTTTCTTT
-,TRBJ1-2,TRBV6-5,-,CASSYRTGGYTF,TGTGCCAGCAGTTACAGAACAGGTGGCTACACCTTC
-,TRBJ2-3,TRBV6-4,TRBD2,CASSRDEGEGDTQYF,TGTGCCAGCAGTCGGGACGAAGGGGAGGGAGATACGCAGTATTTT
few,TRBJ2-5,TRBV12-5,-,CASGPGHDETQYF,TGTGCTAGTGGGCCAGGGCACGACGAGACCCAGTACTTC
-,TRBJ1-3,TRBV13,-,CASSALDTGNTIYF,TGTGCCAGCAGCGCCCTGGACACTGGAAACACCATATATTTT
-,TRBJ2-5,TRBV30,-,CAWSEQILQETQYF,TGTGCCTGGAGTGAACAGATTCTCCAAGAGACCCAGTACTTC
-,TRBJ2-1,TRBV6-1,-,CASSTGYEQFF,TGTGCCAGCAGCACAGGGTACGAGCAGTTCTTC
-,TRBJ1-3,TRBV30,-,CAWSGGGNTIYF,TGTGCCTGGAGTGGGGGCGGAAACACCATATATTTT
-,TRBJ1-1,TRBV7-2,-,CASSLVGQGTEAFF,TGTGCCAGCAGCTTAGTCGGGCAGGGCACTGAAGCTTTCTTT
-,TRBJ1-5,TRBV9,-,CASSVSDQPQHF,TGTGCCAGCAGCGTCTCCGATCAGCCCCAGCATTTT
-,TRBJ2-3,TRBV13,-,CASSLGGPGAGRALNTQYF,TGTGCCAGCAGCTTAGGGGGCCCAGGAGCGGGCAGGGCCCTAAATACGCAGTATTTT
-,TRBJ1-2,TRBV14,-,CASSQDSIGYTF,TGTGCCAGCAGCCAAGACTCTATTGGCTACACCTTC
-,TRBJ1-6,TRBV25-1,-,CASSESQDRNNSPLHF,TGTGCCAGCAGTGAATCCCAAGACAGGAACAATTCACCCCTCCACTTT
-,TRBJ2-3,TRBV11-2,TRBD2,CASSLVAGGPDTQYF,TGTGCCAGCAGCTTAGTAGCGGGGGGGCCAGATACGCAGTATTTT
-,TRBJ2-2,TRBV7-3,TRBD2,CASSPGGERLNTGELFF,TGTGCCAGCAGCCCCGGGGGGGAGCGGCTGAACACCGGGGAGCTGTTTTTT
-,TRBJ2-5,TRBV5-1,TRBD1,CASSLGGQYQETQYF,TGCGCCAGCAGCTTGGGGGGACAGTACCAAGAGACCCAGTACTTC
-,TRBJ2-7,TRBV9,TRBD1,CASSPGQGTEQYF,TGTGCCAGCAGCCCGGGACAGGGTACCGAGCAGTACTTC
once,TRBJ2-7,TRBV6-5,TRBD1,CASRQSQGAGYEQYF,TGTGCCAGCAGACAGTCACAGGGGGCGGGCTACGAGCAGTACTTC
-,TRBJ1-1,TRBV9,-,CASSVLGRADTEAFF,TGTGCCAGCAGCGTCCTTGGCAGGGCTGACACTGAAGCTTTCTTT
-,TRBJ1-1,TRBV29-1,-,CSASGVSINTEAFF,TGCAGCGCCTCAGGGGTCAGTATTAACACTGAAGCTTTCTTT
-,TRBJ2-3,TRBV20-1,-,CSAKRSDTQYF,TGCAGTGCTAAGCGATCAGATACGCAGTATTTT
-,TRBJ1-3,TRBV30,-,CAWNQGNSGNTIYF,TGTGCCTGGAATCAGGGAAACTCTGGAAACACCATATATTTT
-,TRBJ2-1,TRBV5-5,TRBD2,CASSFWGGGNEQFF,TGTGCCAGCAGCTTCTGGGGCGGGGGGAATGAGCAGTTCTTC
-,TRBJ2-7,TRBV4-3,TRBD1,CASSRGTGHYEQYF,TGCGCCAGCAGCCGCGGGACAGGGCACTACGAGCAGTACTTC
-,TRBJ1-1,TRBV5-5,-,CASSSPAEGRGEAFF,TGTGCCAGCAGCTCACCCGCGGAGGGTAGGGGTGAAGCTTTCTTT
-,TRBJ2-3,TRBV7-3,TRBD1,CASSPTGPSDTQYF,TGTGCCAGCAGCCCGACAGGGCCATCAGATACGCAGTATTTT
-,TRBJ2-3,TRBV30,TRBD2,CAWSVGLAGDSTDTQYF,TGTGCCTGGAGTGTGGGACTAGCGGGGGACTCCACAGATACGCAGTATTTT
-,TRBJ1-6,TRBV13,TRBD1,CARPDRPSSRSYNSPLHF,TGTGCCAGGCCGGACAGGCCCTCTTCCAGGTCCTATAATTCACCCCTCCACTTT
-,TRBJ1-1,TRBV19,TRBD1,CASSTRTGGLGNTEAFF,TGTGCCAGTAGTACCCGGACAGGGGGCTTAGGAAACACTGAAGCTTTCTTT
-,TRBJ2-5,TRBV6-1,-,CASSEQGWGTQYF,TGTGCCAGCAGTGAACAGGGATGGGGGACCCAGTACTTC
once,TRBJ2-2,TRBV13,TRBD2,CASSPSGGPFTGELFF,TGTGCCAGCAGCCCTAGCGGGGGACCTTTCACCGGGGAGCTGTTTTTT
-,TRBJ2-1,TRBV27,-,CASSLRGARYNEQFF,TGTGCCAGCAGTTTACGGGGGGCGCGTTACAATGAGCAGTTCTTC